Sequencing of this TCR beta chain was carried out in a study of T-cell memory formation after mild COVID-19. From the 5' RACE reads, TCRdb called clonotypes with MiXCR, one entry per CDR3 protein. There are roughly 130,000 distinct CDR3 sequences in the sample; roughly 6% occur only once, and approximately 2.1% lies in the top ten. The receptor's source is an adult woman who had mild COVID-19 (a few samples of this study predate the infection). Cell type and time point are not known. Sequencing was carried out using PBMCs or a T cell subset sorted from them (not recorded which).

CDR3 DNA sequence: TGCGCCAGCAGCGACAGACAGGCCAGTGGGGCCAACGTCCTGACTTTC. Translated, it gives CASSDRQASGANVLTF. The chain is built from TRBV5-1 and TRBJ2-6; the D gene is possibly TRBD1 (6 bases). The ends were cut back, 4 bases at V and 3 bases at J, with 14 bases in the middle. The CDR3 has 16 amino acids. From germline, CDR1 is SGHRS and CDR2 YFSETQ.